Sample share makes the clone carrying this T cell receptor (beta chain) medium-sized. This sample was taken from a study of T cell repertoires in cytomegalovirus infection. TCRdb redid the calling of the reads with MiXCR, one entry per CDR3 protein. The profile shows more than 85,000 distinct CDR3 sequences, less than 25% of them singletons. This CDR3 comprises 16 residues. V was shortened by 7 bases and J by 5 bases, with 23 bases between the two germline ends. The germline CDR1 and CDR2 sequences are SNHLY and FYNNEI. Sequencing used CD8+ T cells from PBMCs. The receptor was isolated from a human donor in good health (CMV status not recorded). Some clones in this sample may be carry-over from other donors' samples. The chain is built from TRBV2 and TRBJ2-5; tentatively, D is TRBD1 (6 bases). The CDR3 nucleotides read TGTGCCAGCACCCCCGAAAGAACAGGGTGGGTCGAGACCCAGTACTTC. It encodes CASTPERTGWVETQYF.